This T cell receptor beta chain was observed in a study of blood T cell repertoires in COVID-19. The CDR3 is 14 residues long. Trimming at V came to 3 bases and at J to 2 bases, leaving 1 base not matched to a gene. The germline V gene has CDR1 LNHNV and CDR2 YYDKDF (reference sequence). This clone has only one observation. A read error is possible here, since a much larger clone lies one base away. Per the study methods: Estimation of nucleated cell counts relied on the amplification of reference gene primers. Method: immunoSEQ multiplex PCR; TCRdb's copy keeps in-frame clones and lacks some. V and J calls and clone size follow that table, whereas D and trimming were derived from the DNA. The repertoire has 130,000 to 150,000 clones, 88% of them found once; the top ten carry roughly a tenth.

This receptor was identified in a man between 50 and 59 years old with active or convalescent COVID-19. The chain employs TRBV15 and TRBJ2-7, with TRBD1 matching over 10 bases. What was sequenced was peripheral blood. The CDR3 nucleotides are TGTGCCACCAGCAGTGACAGGGGGCCCTACGAGCAGTACTTC. Amino acid sequence: CATSSDRGPYEQYF.